Below, 31 T cell receptor beta chains from the same sample are listed, as sequenced in a study of beta chain features in type 1 diabetes (dated by TCRdb to 2016 to 2019). Library preparation used the immunoSEQ multiplex PCR assay. The High Capacity cDNA Reverse Transcription Kit was used to reverse transcribe all of the isolated RNA, meaning that expressed TCRB transcripts were what got sequenced. TCRdb re-hosts the immuneACCESS table, in-frame sequences only. Its copies lack some clones; in the studies checked, an unresolved V gene accounts for under half of them, and the cause for the rest is not known. Within this sample are about 150,000 clones, with about 8.1% of them counted one time only. The ten largest clones add up to around 0.65% of the sample. The sample consisted of central memory CD4+ T cells from blood. These receptors came from a man aged 18 to 29 in good health.

This clone has a count of ten or more. The chain links TRBV29-1 to TRBJ2-7; the D is unclear. V was cut by 0 bases and J by 3 bases, with 9 bases left in between. The CDR3 consists of 13 residues. CDR1 is SQVTM and CDR2 is ANQGSEA in the germline V gene. The CDR3: CSVEEVRGYEQYF. The CDR3 bases are TGCAGCGTTGAAGAGGTACGCGGCTACGAGCAGTACTTC.

This clone came up many times. The rearrangement links TRBV9 to TRBJ2-1, with TRBD1 identical over 9 bases. CDR1 and CDR2 (germline): SGDLS, YYNGEE. CDR3 size: 14 residues. With 4 bases clipped from V and 8 bases from J, the junction kept 7 bases outside the gene matches. The CDR3 is CASSRTGVLDEQFF. The DNA for the CDR3 is TGTGCCAGCAGCAGGACAGGGGTCCTGGATGAGCAGTTCTTC. The entire variable domain, with the rest obtained from reference TRBV9 and TRBJ2-1, is as follows: DSGVTQTPKHLITATGQRVTLRCSPRSGDLSVYWYQQSLDQGLQFLIQYYNGEERAKGNILERFSAQQFPDLHSELNLSSLELGDSALYFCASSRTGVLDEQFFGPGTRLTVL.

This clone has more than one count but fewer than ten. V is TRBV29-1 and J is TRBJ1-1, with D possibly matching TRBD1 (5 bases). This CDR3 has 14 amino acids. With 7 bases removed from V and 0 bases from J, the gap between germline ends came to 15 bases. Germline values: CDR1 SQVTM, CDR2 ANQGSEA. Written as DNA, the CDR3 is TGCAGCGCCTTCCACCTGACAGTGAACACTGAAGCTTTCTTT. Its translation is CSAFHLTVNTEAFF. The full variable domain, completed using reference TRBV29-1 and TRBJ1-1, is SAVISQKPSRDICQRGTSLTIQCQVDSQVTMMFWYRQQPGQSLTLIATANQGSEATYESGFVIDKFPISRPNLTFSTLTVSNMSPEDSSIYLCSAFHLTVNTEAFFGQGTRLTVV.

The sample holds one count of this clone. The chain combines TRBV29-1 with TRBJ2-7, with D perhaps matching TRBD2 (5 bases). Deletions cut 6 bases from V and 3 bases from J, with 18 bases between. The V gene's germline CDR1 is SQVTM and CDR2 ANQGSEA. The CDR3 consists of 14 residues. The CDR3 sequence: CSVADWTESYEQYF. For the CDR3, the DNA is TGCAGCGTCGCCGACTGGACTGAAAGCTACGAGCAGTACTTC.

This clone has a handful of counts. CDR3 in amino acids: CASSPAGSLQSTQYF. In DNA form, the CDR3 reads TGTGCCAGCAGCCCGGCAGGGTCTCTACAGAGTACGCAGTATTTT. The chain couples TRBV7-6 to TRBJ2-3; possible D gene TRBD1, 5 bases. Germline V gene sequence: CDR1 SGHVS, CDR2 FNYEAQ. V dropped 5 bases and J dropped 8 bases, with 20 bases sitting between them. The CDR3 is 15 amino acids.

This clone turned up a few times. CDR3 sequence: CASSTRQGDNSPLHF. As DNA, the CDR3 is TGTGCCAGCAGCACGAGACAGGGCGATAATTCACCCCTCCACTTT. The rearrangement uses TRBV9 and TRBJ1-6; 7 bases line up with TRBD1. Germline V gene sequence: CDR1 SGDLS, CDR2 YYNGEE. V was clipped by 4 bases and J by 5 bases; unmatched bases: 6. CDR3 length: 15 residues.

The J gene is TRBJ2-6, the V gene TRBV29-1; D not certain. The V gene's germline CDR1 is SQVTM and CDR2 ANQGSEA. The CDR3 spans 14 residues. V gave up 5 bases and J gave up 0 bases, with 8 bases separating them. The CDR3 protein is CSVPVTSGANVLTF. CDR3 coding DNA: TGCAGCGTTCCAGTCACCTCTGGGGCCAACGTCCTGACTTTC.

The rearrangement links TRBV7-3 to TRBJ2-1; D might be TRBD1 (5 bases). The CDR3 runs to 16 residues. Germline values: CDR1 SGHTA, CDR2 FQGTGA. Deletions cut 6 bases from V and 5 bases from J, with 20 bases between. The DNA of the CDR3 is TGTGCCAGCAGATCTGCAGGGTTTGGAGTAGACAATGAGCAGTTCTTC. Protein: CASRSAGFGVDNEQFF.

This sequence joins TRBV27 and TRBJ2-7; possible D gene TRBD1, 6 bases. Germline V gene data show CDR1 as MNHEY and CDR2 as SMNVEV (reference sequence). V shed 6 bases and J shed 7 bases, with 19 bases lying between them. CDR3 size: 14 residues. As DNA, the CDR3 is TGTGCCAGCAGACAAACAGGGCCCGAAAGGGAGCAGTACTTC. Translating it yields CASRQTGPEREQYF.

For this clone: It may be a read error: a sequence one base away is much more abundant. The chain uses TRBV7-9 and TRBJ2-3; TRBD1 aligns across 7 bases. V shed 2 bases and J 1 base; nucleotides not matched to a gene: 0. This CDR3 region has 14 residues. Germline CDR1 and CDR2: SEHNR and FQNEAQ (reference sequence). Here the CDR3 reads CASSLTGGTDTQYF. The CDR3 DNA follows: TGTGCCAGCAGCTTAACAGGGGGCACAGATACGCAGTATTTT. The variable domain in full, completed from reference TRBV7-9 and TRBJ2-3, reads DTGVSQNPRHKITKRGQNVTFRCDPISEHNRLYWYRQTLGQGPEFLTYFQNEAQLEKSRLLSDRFSAERPKGSFSTLEIQRTEQGDSAMYLCASSLTGGTDTQYFGPGTRLTVL.

The V gene is TRBV18, the J gene TRBJ1-1, with 7 positions matching TRBD1. Germline values: CDR1 KGHSH, CDR2 LQKENI. Losses at the gene ends were 6 bases for V and 5 bases for J; bases not matched to a gene: 12. The length of the CDR3 is 15 residues. The CDR3 DNA follows: TGTGCCAGCTCCCCAGACAGGGCCGCGGGGACTGAAGCTTTCTTT. Protein product: CASSPDRAAGTEAFF.

There are many counts of this clone. The rearrangement links TRBV7-9 to TRBJ2-1; D not resolved. Germline-derived CDR1 and CDR2 are SEHNR and FQNEAQ (reference sequence). V was pared by 5 bases and J by 4 bases, with 6 bases between. The CDR3 has 12 residues. CDR3 in amino acids: CASSREYNEQFF. CDR3 bases: TGTGCCAGCAGCCGAGAGTACAATGAGCAGTTCTTC.

The CDR3 protein is CASSPRAGLGYTF. CDR3 in DNA: TGTGCCAGCAGTCCAAGGGCAGGGCTTGGCTACACCTTC. J is TRBJ1-2 and V is TRBV5-6; possible D gene TRBD1, 5 bases. This CDR3 region has 13 residues. From germline, CDR1 is SGHDT and CDR2 YYEEEE. The V end lost 5 bases, the J end lost 7 bases, and 15 bases lay between the germline ends.

The genes are TRBV5-6 and TRBJ2-7; D unclear. Deletions cut 0 bases from V and 6 bases from J, with 13 bases between. The CDR3 is 14 residues long. The V gene's germline CDR1 is SGHDT and CDR2 YYEEEE. The DNA for the CDR3 is TGTGCCAGCAGCTTGGCCAAATACATCTCCGAGCAGTACTTC. Protein product: CASSLAKYISEQYF.

This clone was seen only a few times. The J gene is TRBJ1-2, the V gene TRBV4-3, with 9 nucleotides matching TRBD1. Germline trimming cut 1 base from V and 0 bases from J; bases unmatched to any gene: 6. The CDR3 has 17 amino acids. Germline loops: CDR1 LGHNA, CDR2 YSLEER. For the CDR3, the DNA is TGCGCCAGCAGCCAAGGGACAGGGGCGAATGCTAACTATGGCTACACCTTC. The encoded protein is CASSQGTGANANYGYTF.

V is TRBV28 and J is TRBJ2-1, with TRBD2 matching 15 bases. This CDR3 has 16 amino acids. Germline values: CDR1 MDHEN, CDR2 SYDVKM. V lost 6 bases, J lost 3 bases, and 3 bases stayed unmatched. CDR3 bases: TGTGCCAGCAGCGGGACTAGCGGGGGGATCTACAATGAGCAGTTCTTC. Protein: CASSGTSGGIYNEQFF.

The CDR3 DNA is TGTGCCAGCAGCTTTGACAGGGGTAGTTGGAACACTGAAGCTTTCTTT. It specifies CASSFDRGSWNTEAFF. The rearrangement uses TRBV5-4 and TRBJ1-1; TRBD1 agrees at 8 bases. The CDR3 has 16 residues. Germline V gives CDR1 SGHNT, CDR2 YYREEE (reference sequence). Trimming took 2 bases from V and 1 from J; bases not matched to a gene: 7.

There are a few counts of this clone. This rearrangement joins TRBV19 to TRBJ2-5; D call uncertain. The CDR3 length is 13 residues. V lost 5 bases to trimming and J lost 0 bases, with 7 bases between them. CDR1 and CDR2 from the germline V gene are LNHDA and SQIVND (reference sequence). Here the CDR3 DNA reads TGTGCCAGTAGTGGTCGGTACCAAGAGACCCAGTACTTC. Its translation: CASSGRYQETQYF.

This clone has more than one count but fewer than ten. The V and J genes are TRBV7-2 and TRBJ2-3; D perhaps matches TRBD2 (6 bases). The germline V and J ends were trimmed by 5 bases and 1 base, with 19 bases remaining between them. The V gene's germline CDR1 is SGHTA and CDR2 FQGNSA. The CDR3 has 17 amino acids. In nucleotides, the CDR3 is TGTGCCAGCAGCCCCCGCGGAGCGGGTTCCGGCACAGATACGCAGTATTTT. Translated: CASSPRGAGSGTDTQYF. Looking up the rest from reference TRBV7-2 and TRBJ2-3 gives the full variable domain: GAGVSQSPSNKVTEKGKDVELRCDPISGHTALYWYRQSLGQGLEFLIYFQGNSAPDKSGLPSDRFSAERTGGSVSTLTIQRTQQEDSAVYLCASSPRGAGSGTDTQYFGPGTRLTVL.

The chain joins TRBV28 to TRBJ2-7; no clear D gene. This CDR3 region has 12 residues. Trimming shortened V by 3 bases and J by 5 bases, and 8 bases separated the two germline ends. The germline V gene has CDR1 MDHEN and CDR2 SYDVKM. This CDR3 reads CASSFLRNEQYF. The CDR3 DNA is TGTGCCAGCAGTTTTTTGCGAAACGAGCAGTACTTC.

This clone appeared a few times. The chain employs TRBV6-6 and TRBJ1-3; 7 nucleotides agree with TRBD1. The CDR3 has 15 residues. Germline V gene sequence: CDR1 MNHNY, CDR2 SVGAGI (reference sequence). V dropped 0 bases and J dropped 4; count of bases not matched to a gene: 3. The CDR3 coding sequence is TGTGCCAGCAGTTACTCCAGGGGGTCGGGAAACACCATATATTTT. Protein sequence: CASSYSRGSGNTIYF.

The chain combines TRBV10-3 with TRBJ2-1; the D gene is possibly TRBD2 (5 bases). The CDR3 sequence is 17 residues long. The ends were cut back, 0 bases at V and 2 bases at J, with 14 bases in the middle. Germline V gene sequence: CDR1 ENHRY, CDR2 SYGVKD. CDR3 DNA: TGTGCCATCAGTGAGTCATCGGGGTTTGGGACCTACAATGAGCAGTTCTTC. This translates into CAISESSGFGTYNEQFF.

There are many counts of this clone. This chain joins TRBV10-3 and TRBJ2-4; tentatively, D is TRBD2 (5 bases). CDR1 is ENHRY and CDR2 is SYGVKD in the germline V gene. There are 14 residues in the CDR3. Trimming removed 0 bases at V and 3 bases at J, with 6 bases between. The CDR3 loop is CAISESGVKNIQYF. The CDR3 DNA sequence: TGTGCCATCAGTGAGTCGGGAGTCAAAAACATTCAGTACTTC.

The chain has TRBV7-9 and TRBJ1-4, with TRBD1 matching over 8 bases. The length of the CDR3 is 14 residues. The germline V gene encodes CDR1 SEHNR and CDR2 FQNEAQ (reference sequence). Germline trimming cut 5 bases from V and 7 bases from J; bases unmatched to any gene: 6. CDR3 bases: TGTGCCAGCAGCCATCGGACAGGGTTTGAAAAACTGTTTTTT. This encodes CASSHRTGFEKLFF.

The chain joins TRBV19 to TRBJ1-4, with D hard to call. From germline, CDR1 is LNHDA and CDR2 SQIVND (reference sequence). V dropped 6 bases and J dropped 0 bases, with 11 bases sitting between them. This CDR3 region has 15 residues. CDR3 residues: CASSVTGTTNEKLFF. The CDR3 bases are TGTGCCAGTAGCGTTACGGGAACAACTAATGAAAAACTGTTTTTT.

The chain couples TRBV7-2 to TRBJ2-7; tentatively, D is TRBD2 (6 bases). V lost 5 bases and J lost 7, with 21 bases in between. The CDR3 covers 15 residues. Germline CDR1 is SGHTA and CDR2 is FQGNSA. DNA of the CDR3: TGTGCCAGCAGCACGGGAGCGGGTCCCCAAGGAGAGCAGTACTTC. Translating it yields CASSTGAGPQGEQYF.

V is TRBV7-9 and J is TRBJ1-2; 8 bases map to TRBD1. The CDR3 runs to 15 residues. V dropped 3 bases and J dropped 2; count of bases not matched to a gene: 5. Germline CDR1 reads SEHNR; CDR2 reads FQNEAQ (reference sequence). Here the CDR3 reads CASSFLQGGNYGYTF. CDR3 DNA sequence: TGTGCCAGCAGCTTCCTACAGGGGGGGAACTATGGCTACACCTTC.

V is TRBV14 and J is TRBJ1-1, with D maybe TRBD1 (5 bases). Trimming stripped 0 bases from V and 1 base from J, with 12 bases between. The CDR3 consists of 16 residues. Germline V CDR1 and CDR2: SGHDN, FVKESK. The CDR3 loop reads CASSQDETQGNTEAFF. For the CDR3, the DNA is TGTGCCAGCAGCCAAGACGAGACCCAGGGGAACACTGAAGCTTTCTTT.

This clone was counted only a few times. CDR3 region: CASSPGTGRPPQHF. For the CDR3, the DNA is TGTGCCAGCTCACCAGGGACAGGGAGGCCGCCCCAGCATTTT. V gene TRBV18 combines with J gene TRBJ1-5; 9 nucleotides align to TRBD1. Germline loops: CDR1 KGHSH, CDR2 LQKENI. J was trimmed by 9 bases and V by 2 bases; bases with no gene match: 5. CDR3 length: 14 amino acids.

At least ten counts were recorded for this clone. Other DNA sequences from this sample encode an identical CDR3 as well. V is TRBV27 and J is TRBJ1-2; D is possibly TRBD1 (6 bases). This CDR3 is 12 amino acids long. The V gene's germline CDR1 is MNHEY and CDR2 SMNVEV (reference sequence). V was cut by 8 bases and J by 2 bases, with 9 bases left in between. The CDR3 is CASSRGNYGYTF. The CDR3 nucleotides read TGTGCCAGCTCCAGGGGAAACTATGGCTACACCTTC.

V and J are TRBV27 and TRBJ2-7; a possible D gene is TRBD1 (6 bases). The germline gives CDR1 MNHEY, CDR2 SMNVEV (reference sequence). This CDR3 comprises 14 residues. V was pared by 7 bases and J by 2 bases, with 15 bases between. CDR3: CASTPAGDPYEQYF. The CDR3 bases are TGTGCCAGCACTCCGGCAGGGGACCCCTACGAGCAGTACTTC.